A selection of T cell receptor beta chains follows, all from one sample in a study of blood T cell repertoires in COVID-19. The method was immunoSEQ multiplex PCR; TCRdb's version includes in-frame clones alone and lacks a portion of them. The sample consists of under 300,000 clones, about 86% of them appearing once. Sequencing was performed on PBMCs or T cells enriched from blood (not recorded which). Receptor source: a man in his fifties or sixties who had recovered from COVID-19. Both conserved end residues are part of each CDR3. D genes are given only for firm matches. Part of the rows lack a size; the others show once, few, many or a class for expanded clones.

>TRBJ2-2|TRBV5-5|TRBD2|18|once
CASSSGTSGSGTAGELFF
TGTGCCAGCAGCTCAGGGACTAGCGGGAGCGGAACCGCCGGGGAGCTGTTTTTT
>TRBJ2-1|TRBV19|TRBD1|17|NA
CASSSFDRASSYNEQFF
TGTGCCAGTAGTTCCTTTGACAGGGCGAGCTCCTACAATGAGCAGTTCTTC
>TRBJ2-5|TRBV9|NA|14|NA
CASSVDGALETQYF
TGTGCCAGCAGCGTAGATGGAGCGCTGGAGACCCAGTACTTC
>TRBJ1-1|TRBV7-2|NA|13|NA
CASSLEEATEAFF
TGTGCCAGCAGCTTAGAGGAGGCGACTGAAGCTTTCTTT
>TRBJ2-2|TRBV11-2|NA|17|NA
CASSFTPEGSNTGELFF
TGTGCCAGCAGCTTTACCCCGGAAGGGAGTAACACCGGGGAGCTGTTTTTT
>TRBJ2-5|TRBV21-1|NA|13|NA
CASSKTGLETQYF
TGTGCCAGCAGCAAGACCGGGTTGGAGACCCAGTACTTC
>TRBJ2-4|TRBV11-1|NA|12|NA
CASSSPPGVQYF
TGTGCCAGCAGCTCCCCCCCGGGGGTTCAGTACTTC
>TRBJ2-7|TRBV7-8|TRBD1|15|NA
CASSLGQGLAYEQYF
TGTGCCAGCAGCCTTGGACAGGGATTAGCCTACGAGCAGTACTTC
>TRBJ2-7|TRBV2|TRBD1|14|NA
CASSVEDREYEQYF
TGTGCCAGCAGTGTCGAAGACAGGGAATACGAGCAGTACTTC
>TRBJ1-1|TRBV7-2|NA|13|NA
CASSPTHQGVAFF
TGTGCCAGCAGCCCTACCCACCAAGGGGTGGCTTTCTTT
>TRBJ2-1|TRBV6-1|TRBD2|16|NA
CASSARTAGVGNEQFF
TGTGCCAGCAGTGCAAGAACGGCGGGAGTGGGAAATGAGCAGTTCTTC
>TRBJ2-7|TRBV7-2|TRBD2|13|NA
CASSAVAGYEQYF
TGTGCCAGCAGCGCAGTAGCGGGGTACGAGCAGTACTTC
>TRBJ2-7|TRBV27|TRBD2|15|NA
CASSFTSGKTYEQYF
TGTGCCAGCAGTTTTACTAGCGGGAAAACCTACGAGCAGTACTTC
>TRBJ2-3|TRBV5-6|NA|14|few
CASSSGGRRDTQYF
TGTGCCAGCAGCTCCGGGGGTAGAAGAGATACGCAGTATTTT
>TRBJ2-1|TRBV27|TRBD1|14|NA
CASSLDRDYNEQFF
TGTGCCAGCAGTTTAGACAGGGACTACAATGAGCAGTTCTTC
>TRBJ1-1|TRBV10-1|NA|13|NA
CASSPGVLGKAFF
TGCGCCAGCAGTCCGGGGGTTTTGGGGAAAGCTTTCTTT
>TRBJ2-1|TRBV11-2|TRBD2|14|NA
CASSVGTSGNEQFF
TGTGCCAGCAGCGTGGGGACTAGCGGCAATGAGCAGTTCTTC
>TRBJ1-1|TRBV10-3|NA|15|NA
CAISESSYRNTEAFF
TGTGCCATCAGTGAGTCTTCGTATCGGAACACTGAAGCTTTCTTT
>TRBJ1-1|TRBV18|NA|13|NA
CASSGRANTEAFF
TGTGCCAGCTCAGGGCGGGCTAACACTGAAGCTTTCTTT
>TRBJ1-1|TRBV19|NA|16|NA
CASSMGLQFMNTEAFF
TGTGCCAGTAGTATGGGGCTACAATTCATGAACACTGAAGCTTTCTTT
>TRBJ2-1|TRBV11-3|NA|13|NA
CASSGLGRHEQFF
TGTGCCAGCAGCGGGTTGGGGCGACATGAGCAGTTCTTC
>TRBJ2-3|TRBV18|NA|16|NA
CASSPGQGKGTDTQYF
TGTGCCAGCTCCCCAGGGCAGGGGAAGGGCACAGATACGCAGTATTTT
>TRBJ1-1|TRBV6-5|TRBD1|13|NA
CATGTGGSGRRNF
TGTGCCACGGGGACAGGGGGCTCTGGGAGGCGTAACTTT
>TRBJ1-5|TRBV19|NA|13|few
CASSWSENQPQHF
TGTGCCAGTAGCTGGTCCGAGAATCAGCCCCAGCATTTT